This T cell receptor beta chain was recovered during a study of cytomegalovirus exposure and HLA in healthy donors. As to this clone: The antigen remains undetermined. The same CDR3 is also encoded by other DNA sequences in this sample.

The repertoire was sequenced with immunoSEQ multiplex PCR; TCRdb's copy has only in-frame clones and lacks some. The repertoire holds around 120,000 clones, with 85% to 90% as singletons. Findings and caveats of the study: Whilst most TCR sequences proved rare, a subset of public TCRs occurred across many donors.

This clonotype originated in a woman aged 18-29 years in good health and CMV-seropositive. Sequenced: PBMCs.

DNA of the CDR3: TGTGCCTGGAGTCCACCGGGACAGTATAATTCACCCCTCCACTTT. It encodes CAWSPPGQYNSPLHF. V gene TRBV30 combines with J gene TRBJ1-6, with TRBD1 identical over 7 bases. The CDR3 is made up of 15 amino acids. The V gene's germline CDR1 is GTSNPN and CDR2 SVGIG (reference sequence). V lost 2 bases to trimming and J lost 4 bases; unmatched junction nucleotides: 5.